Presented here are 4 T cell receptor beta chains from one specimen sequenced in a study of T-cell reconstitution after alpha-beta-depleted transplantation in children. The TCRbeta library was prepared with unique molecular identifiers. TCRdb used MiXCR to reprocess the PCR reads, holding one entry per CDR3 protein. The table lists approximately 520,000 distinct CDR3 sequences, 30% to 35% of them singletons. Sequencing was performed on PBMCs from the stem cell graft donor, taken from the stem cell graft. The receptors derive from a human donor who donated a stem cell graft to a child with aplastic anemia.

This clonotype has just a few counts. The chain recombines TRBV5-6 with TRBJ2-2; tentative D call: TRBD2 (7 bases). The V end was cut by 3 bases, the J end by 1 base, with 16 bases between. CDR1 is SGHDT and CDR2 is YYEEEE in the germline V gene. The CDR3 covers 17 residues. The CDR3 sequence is CASSWGRTSENTGELFF. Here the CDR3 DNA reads TGTGCCAGCAGCTGGGGGCGAACTAGCGAGAACACCGGGGAGCTGTTTTTT.

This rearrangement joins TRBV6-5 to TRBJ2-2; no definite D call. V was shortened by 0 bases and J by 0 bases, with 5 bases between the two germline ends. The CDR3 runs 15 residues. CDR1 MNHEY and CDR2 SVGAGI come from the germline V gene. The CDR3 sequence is CASSYSKPNTGELFF. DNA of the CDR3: TGTGCCAGCAGTTACTCGAAACCGAACACCGGGGAGCTGTTTTTT.

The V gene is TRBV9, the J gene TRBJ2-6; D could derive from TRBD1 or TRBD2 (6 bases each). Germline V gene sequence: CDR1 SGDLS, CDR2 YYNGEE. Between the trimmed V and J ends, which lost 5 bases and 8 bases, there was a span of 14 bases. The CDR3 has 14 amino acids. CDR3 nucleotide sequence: TGTGCCAGCAGAGGGGGGAAAGGGACCAACGTCCTGACTTTC. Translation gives CASRGGKGTNVLTF.

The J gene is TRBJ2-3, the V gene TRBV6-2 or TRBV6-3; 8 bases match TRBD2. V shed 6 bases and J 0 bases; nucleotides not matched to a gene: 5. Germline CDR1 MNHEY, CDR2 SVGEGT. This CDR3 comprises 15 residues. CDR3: CASRLTSVSTDTQYF. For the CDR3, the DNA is TGTGCCAGCAGACTGACTAGCGTCAGCACAGATACGCAGTATTTT.